Detailed here is one T cell receptor (beta chain). Its antigen is unknown. This sample was taken from a study of Ad26.COV2.S vaccination and SARS-CoV-2 variants. Turning to the study itself: The study gave Ad26.COV2.S intramuscularly, once or twice 56 days apart.

Method: immunoSEQ multiplex PCR; TCRdb's copy keeps in-frame clones and lacks some. The top ten clones hold approximately 3.3% of a sample with a few hundred thousand clones, around 87% of them seen once. Treatment indicated: roughly 20 received Ad26.COV2.S at low or high dose, single or two shots; 5 received placebo; per-sample allocation not given. Samples analyzed were those drawn on day 63 after the first vaccine or placebo injection. Germline V gene sequence: CDR1 MNHNS, CDR2 SASEGT. V lost 0 bases and J 8 bases, leaving 10 bases between the germline ends. The CDR3 runs 13 residues. Whole-study findings and limits: Reported findings describe substantial breadth in spike-specific CD8+ and CD4+ T cell responses following vaccination. It was found that vaccine and placebo recipients had similar non-spike TCR breadth.

The TCR was taken from a person between 18 and 65 years old who received the Ad26.COV2.S COVID-19 vaccine or a placebo. Sequenced material: peripheral blood, taken in a trial of Ad26.COV2.S vaccine versus placebo. The chain carries TRBV6-1 and TRBJ1-2; D gene unclear. The CDR3 spells CASSEARAGGYTF. The CDR3 DNA reads as TGTGCCAGCAGTGAAGCGAGGGCCGGGGGCTACACCTTC.